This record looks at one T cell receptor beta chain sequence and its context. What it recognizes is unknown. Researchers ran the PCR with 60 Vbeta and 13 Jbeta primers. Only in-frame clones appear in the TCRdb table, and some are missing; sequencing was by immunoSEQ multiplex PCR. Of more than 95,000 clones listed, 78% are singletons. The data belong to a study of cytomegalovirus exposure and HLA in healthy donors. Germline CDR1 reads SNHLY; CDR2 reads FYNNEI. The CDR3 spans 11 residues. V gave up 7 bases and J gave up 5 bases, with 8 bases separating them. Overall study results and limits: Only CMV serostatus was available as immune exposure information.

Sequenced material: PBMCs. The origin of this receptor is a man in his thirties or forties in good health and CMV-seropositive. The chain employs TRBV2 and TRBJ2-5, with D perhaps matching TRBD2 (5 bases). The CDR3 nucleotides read TGTGCCAGCACCGGGATGGAGACCCAGTACTTC. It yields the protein CASTGMETQYF.